These 14 T cell receptor beta chains originate from one sample sequenced in a study of CD8+CD57+ T cells in acquired aplastic anemia. The template used for profiling TCR beta VDJ and CDR3 was genomic DNA. TCRdb recomputed calls from the reads with MiXCR, one row per CDR3 protein. The sample gives some 170,000 distinct CDR3 sequences, about two thirds of which show up once; about 50% is in the top ten. Patients chosen for sequencing had shown CD8+CD57+ cell expansion by flow cytometry. The sample taken for sequencing was sorted CD4+, CD8+, or CD8+CD57+ T cells (not recorded which) from PBMCs. These receptors all stem from a human donor with aplastic anemia.

The chain links TRBV9 to TRBJ2-5; D is perhaps TRBD2 (6 bases). V was cut by 3 bases and J by 5 bases, with 26 bases left in between. Germline V gives CDR1 SGDLS, CDR2 YYNGEE. The CDR3 covers 18 residues. The CDR3 is CASSALPTDGGGEETQYF. In nucleotides, the CDR3 is TGTGCCAGCAGCGCGCTCCCTACCGACGGGGGTGGCGAGGAGACCCAGTACTTC. Based on the CDR3 plus reference TRBV9 and TRBJ2-5, the full variable domain is DSGVTQTPKHLITATGQRVTLRCSPRSGDLSVYWYQQSLDQGLQFLIQYYNGEERAKGNILERFSAQQFPDLHSELNLSSLELGDSALYFCASSALPTDGGGEETQYFGPGTRLLVL.

For this clonotype: The junction differs from germline at one of its ends, possibly a read error. The chain recombines TRBV20-1 with TRBJ1-4, with D perhaps TRBD1 (5 bases). The CDR3 covers 12 residues. The germline gives CDR1 DFQATT, CDR2 SNEGSKA (reference sequence). The CDR3 reads CSASGTGGKLRF. Here the CDR3 DNA reads TGCAGTGCGAGCGGGACTGGCGGAAAACTTCGTTTT.

The rearrangement links TRBV2 to TRBJ1-2; D is unresolved. Germline V CDR1 and CDR2: SNHLY, FYNNEI. V lost 6 bases and J lost 4, with 12 bases in between. The CDR3 has 13 residues. The CDR3 DNA reads as TGTGCCAGCAGCGCCGGGTCGACCTATGGCTACACCTTC. Its protein product is CASSAGSTYGYTF.

The CDR3 DNA sequence: TGTGCCATCAGTGGCGGACCAAGAAACAATGAGCAGTTCTTC. It specifies CAISGGPRNNEQFF. The rearrangement links TRBV10-3 to TRBJ2-1; no clear D. Trimming stripped 4 bases from V and 5 bases from J, with 12 bases between. Per the germline V gene, CDR1 is ENHRY and CDR2 is SYGVKD. CDR3 length: 14 amino acids.

The chain uses TRBV10-3 and TRBJ1-1; the D is unclear. Germline-derived CDR1 and CDR2 are ENHRY and SYGVKD. The CDR3 is 14 amino acids. The V gene lost 3 bases and the J gene lost 5 bases, with 13 bases spanning the gap. CDR3 protein: CAISDNRERTEAFF. Written as DNA, the CDR3 is TGTGCCATCAGTGATAATAGGGAAAGAACTGAAGCTTTCTTT.

This clonotype appeared once. The chain has TRBV15 and TRBJ2-6; 7 bases match TRBD1. Germline V lookup: CDR1 LNHNV, CDR2 YYDKDF (reference sequence). The CDR3 contains 20 residues. V was pared by 3 bases and J by 0 bases, with 14 bases of the junction left unmatched. The CDR3 here is CATSSPYLQGSSSGANVLTF. In DNA form, the CDR3 reads TGTGCCACCAGCAGCCCCTATTTACAGGGGTCCAGCTCTGGGGCCAACGTCCTGACTTTC.

The chain links TRBV20-1 to TRBJ2-5; 8 bases line up with TRBD2. Germline CDR1 reads DFQATT; CDR2 reads SNEGSKA (reference sequence). This CDR3 has 13 amino acids. V lost 2 bases to trimming and J lost 4 bases; unmatched junction nucleotides: 3. Written as DNA, the CDR3 is TGCAGTGCTAGACTAGCGGGTCGAGAGACCCAGTACTTC. Amino acid sequence: CSARLAGRETQYF.

The V call is TRBV10-3, the J call TRBJ2-2; 9 bases agree with TRBD1. The CDR3 length is 17 residues. In germline, CDR1 is ENHRY, CDR2 SYGVKD. After removal of 4 bases from V and 2 bases from J, the junction contained 8 bases not matched to a gene. CDR3 in DNA: TGTGCCATCAGTGTGAGGGGACAGGGACTTAACACCGGGGAGCTGTTTTTT. Its protein product is CAISVRGQGLNTGELFF.

The genes are TRBV20-1 and TRBJ2-7, with no clear D. This CDR3 spans 13 amino acids. The V gene's germline CDR1 is DFQATT and CDR2 SNEGSKA (reference sequence). Trimming stripped 0 bases from V and 0 bases from J, with 6 bases between. CDR3 DNA: TGCAGTGCTAGAGACCCCAGCTCCTACGAGCAGTACTTC. Protein: CSARDPSSYEQYF.

The V gene is TRBV24-1, the J gene TRBJ2-1; possibly TRBD2 for D (5 bases). From germline, CDR1 is KGHDR and CDR2 SFDVKD. The CDR3 totals 13 residues. V gave up 8 bases and J gave up 8 bases, with 15 bases separating them. CDR3 nucleotide sequence: TGTGCCACCAAAGGAGAGCGAGCGGATGAGCAGTTCTTC. This encodes CATKGERADEQFF.

In the case of this clonotype: An end of the junction does not agree with germline; a read error may underlie this. The rearrangement joins TRBV7-2 to TRBJ2-3; D gene ambiguous. Germline assignment: CDR1 SGHTA and CDR2 FQGNSA. CDR3 length equals 13 residues. For the CDR3, the DNA is TGCGCCAGCAGCTCGGACGCCTCGAGGACGCAGTATTTT. Translating it yields CASSSDASRTQYF.

This clonotype was counted between two and nine times. This chain joins TRBV6-6 and TRBJ2-5, with 9 nucleotides matching TRBD1. The J call may not be correct, given that the DNA end is closer to TRBJ2-7. CDR1 is MNHNY and CDR2 is SVGAGI in the germline V gene (reference sequence). The CDR3 loop spans 13 amino acids. Here the CDR3 reads CASTPTGGYEQYF. The CDR3 nucleotides are TGTGCCAGCACCCCGACAGGGGGCTACGAGCAGTACTTC.

In DNA, the CDR3 is TGTGCCAGCAGCCCGAGACAGGGGGGGAACTACGAGCAGTACTTC. Translated, it gives CASSPRQGGNYEQYF. The chain carries TRBV7-6 and TRBJ2-7, with 9 positions matching TRBD1. V shed 5 bases and J 3 bases; nucleotides not matched to a gene: 8. CDR1 and CDR2 from the germline V gene are SGHVS and FNYEAQ. This CDR3 has 15 residues.

This chain joins TRBV12-3 or TRBV12-4 and TRBJ2-3; 16 nucleotides align to TRBD2. The CDR3 extends over 17 amino acids. J gave up 1 base and V 3 bases, and 1 base lay outside the gene matches. The CDR3 sequence is CASSFGTSGGGTDTQYF. The CDR3, as DNA: TGTGCCAGCAGTTTCGGGACTAGCGGGGGGGGCACAGATACGCAGTATTTT.